Listed below are T cell receptor beta chains from one sample, sequenced in a study of CD4 T cells in relation to SARS-CoV-2 and coronaviruses. The method was immunoSEQ multiplex PCR; TCRdb's version includes in-frame clones alone and lacks a portion of them. The repertoire consists of about 29,000 clones, with 72% occurring once and the leading ten covering more than 9%. Their antigens are not known. Sequences were obtained from CD4+ T cells from PBMCs, cultured in vitro. All receptors derive from a human donor in good health. The CDR3 runs from the conserved cysteine through the conserved F or W. A D gene is named only where the DNA matches it firmly. The size entry is marked missing in some rows and otherwise reads once, few, many or a size class.

CDR3 DNA	CDR3 protein	V gene	clone size	D gene	J gene
TGTGCCTGGGACCCTTTGGGGCCTAACTACAATGAGCAGTTCTTC	CAWDPLGPNYNEQFF	TRBV30	-	-	TRBJ2-1
TGTGCCAGCAGTTCCCCTACAGGGGGTAATAACTATGGCTACACCTTC	CASSSPTGGNNYGYTF	TRBV25-1	-	TRBD1	TRBJ1-2
TGTGCCAGCAGCTCGACAGTTTACGCTGAAGCTTTCTTT	CASSSTVYAEAFF	TRBV5-4	-	-	TRBJ1-1
TGTGCCAGCAGCTTATTTGGGGCTAGCGGGACGAACACCGGGGAGCTGTTTTTT	CASSLFGASGTNTGELFF	TRBV7-8	-	TRBD2	TRBJ2-2
TGTGCCAGCAGCCCCGGGACTAGACCCGTGGGAGATACGCAGTATTTT	CASSPGTRPVGDTQYF	TRBV3-1/TRBV3-2	-	TRBD2	TRBJ2-3
TGTGCCAGCAGCTTGAATTTGGGAGCCATCCATGAGCAGTTCTTC	CASSLNLGAIHEQFF	TRBV5-8	once	-	TRBJ2-1
TGTGCTAGCAGCTTCGCTAGCGGGAGAGGTGAGCAGTTCTTC	CASSFASGRGEQFF	TRBV7-7	few	TRBD2	TRBJ2-1
TGTGCCAGCAGTCCCGAACTACTAGCTAACTATGGCTACACCTTC	CASSPELLANYGYTF	TRBV6-5	once	-	TRBJ1-2
TGTGCCACATCGGTGGAGTCGACTAGCACAGATACGCAGTATTTT	CATSVESTSTDTQYF	TRBV5-8	-	-	TRBJ2-3
TGTGCCATCATGAGGGACAGGGGGGAGCTGGAGCAGTACTTC	CAIMRDRGELEQYF	TRBV10-3	few	TRBD1	TRBJ2-7
TGCGCCAGCAGCCAAGATATGGAGAATTCACCCCTCCACTTT	CASSQDMENSPLHF	TRBV4-3	-	-	TRBJ1-6
TGTGCCAGCAGCCAAGATCGGAGACAGGGGGAGGAAAAACTGTTTTTT	CASSQDRRQGEEKLFF	TRBV4-2	-	TRBD1	TRBJ1-4
TGTGCCAGTTCAACCACTCGGGTCAAAAACTATGGCTACACCTTC	CASSTTRVKNYGYTF	TRBV19	-	-	TRBJ1-2
TGTGCCAGCAGCTCCCTTTCTAGCACAGATACGCAGTATTTT	CASSSLSSTDTQYF	TRBV7-2	-	-	TRBJ2-3
TGTGCCAGCGTCCCCGGGACAGCGACTAACTATGGCTACACCTTC	CASVPGTATNYGYTF	TRBV21-1	-	-	TRBJ1-2
TGTGCCACCGCGGTCCTAGCGGGAGTTAGCACAGATACGCAGTATTTT	CATAVLAGVSTDTQYF	TRBV10-3	-	TRBD2	TRBJ2-3
TGCAGCGTTGAAAGTGACTACAATGAGCAGTTCTTC	CSVESDYNEQFF	TRBV29-1	-	-	TRBJ2-1
TGTGCCAGCAGCCAAGGGGGAGGACCGCAGTTCTTC	CASSQGGGPQFF	TRBV3-1/TRBV3-2	-	-	TRBJ2-1
TGTGCCAGCAGACCTACAGATACGCAGTATTTT	CASRPTDTQYF	TRBV12-3/TRBV12-4	-	-	TRBJ2-3
TGTGCCAGCAGCCAAGATCTCCGGGACTATGGCTACACCTTC	CASSQDLRDYGYTF	TRBV14	-	-	TRBJ1-2
TGTGCCAGCAGTCCACAGTGGGTCAGGGGGGCTGTGGATACGCAGTATTTT	CASSPQWVRGAVDTQYF	TRBV6-6	-	-	TRBJ2-3
TGTGCCAGCACCCTGGGGCTCGACGAGGGTGGCTACACCTTC	CASTLGLDEGGYTF	TRBV2	-	-	TRBJ1-2
TGTGCCAGCAGCCACCCGGGACAGAATTCACCCCTCCACTTT	CASSHPGQNSPLHF	TRBV5-6	-	TRBD1	TRBJ1-6
TGTGCCAGCAGCACTGCGGACCGCTGGGTGGACACAGATACGCAGTATTTT	CASSTADRWVDTDTQYF	TRBV9	-	-	TRBJ2-3
TGTGCCAGCAGTGAAGCGGCCACAGGGTTGAGTGAAAAACTGTTTTTT	CASSEAATGLSEKLFF	TRBV6-1	-	-	TRBJ1-4
TGCGCCAGCAGCACAGGACAGCCAGACTCCTACGAGCAGTACTTC	CASSTGQPDSYEQYF	TRBV5-1	-	-	TRBJ2-7
TGCGCCAGCAGCTTGGGAACACTTCTCGGAAACACCATATATTTT	CASSLGTLLGNTIYF	TRBV5-1	few	-	TRBJ1-3
TGTGCCAGCAGCCCGAGTAGGGAGCCCGAGACCCAGTACTTC	CASSPSREPETQYF	TRBV7-2	-	-	TRBJ2-5
TGTGCCAGCAGCTTAGTGCGGGGGGCGGCGGAAAAACTGTTTTTT	CASSLVRGAAEKLFF	TRBV7-9	-	-	TRBJ1-4
TGTGCCAGCAGCCAACAGGGAAATCAGCCCCAGCATTTT	CASSQQGNQPQHF	TRBV4-2	-	-	TRBJ1-5
TGTGCCAGCAGCTGGGACAGGGGCTCCTATGGCTACACCTTC	CASSWDRGSYGYTF	TRBV5-6	few	TRBD1	TRBJ1-2
TGCGCCAGCAGCTTGAACAGCGGGTATAAAGATACGCAGTATTTT	CASSLNSGYKDTQYF	TRBV5-1	-	-	TRBJ2-3
TGTGCCAGCAGCTTTCTAGCGGGGGGGCCCAGCTCCTACAATGAGCAGTTCTTC	CASSFLAGGPSSYNEQFF	TRBV11-2	-	TRBD2	TRBJ2-1
TGTGCCAGTATGGGACAGGGTTTGATGAACACTGAAGCTTTCTTT	CASMGQGLMNTEAFF	TRBV19	-	TRBD1	TRBJ1-1
TGTGCCAGCAGCCTCGGGGGGGCAACGCAGTATTTT	CASSLGGATQYF	TRBV7-2	-	TRBD2	TRBJ2-3
TGCGCCAGCAGCCCAGGCACAGGGCCAAGCACAGATACGCAGTATTTT	CASSPGTGPSTDTQYF	TRBV4-1	once	-	TRBJ2-3
TGTGCCAGCAGTATCTTCGGGGGGGCCGCCGGGGAGCTGTTTTTT	CASSIFGGAAGELFF	TRBV28	few	TRBD2	TRBJ2-2
TGCGCCAGCAGCCTGGGGCCTAGCGGGAGAGGGAACAATGAGCAGTTCTTC	CASSLGPSGRGNNEQFF	TRBV5-1	-	TRBD2	TRBJ2-1
TGTGCCAGCAGTTTAAGGACAGGGTGGGAATACGAGCAGTACTTC	CASSLRTGWEYEQYF	TRBV27	medium-sized	TRBD1	TRBJ2-7
TGTGCCAGCAGTCCGTGGAGGTCGCCCTATCGCGCTTTCTTT	CASSPWRSPYRAFF	TRBV6-5	-	-	TRBJ1-1
TGCGCCAGCCGAGCTTTGGCGGGACACCACTCTGGGGCCAACGTCCTGACTTTC	CASRALAGHHSGANVLTF	TRBV4-1	-	-	TRBJ2-6
TGCGCCAGCCATACCGGGACAGGGGTTTACACCGGGGAGCTGTTTTTT	CASHTGTGVYTGELFF	TRBV5-1	-	TRBD1	TRBJ2-2
TGTGCCAGCAGTTCCGGAGGATACAATGAGCAGTTCTTC	CASSSGGYNEQFF	TRBV28	-	-	TRBJ2-1
TGTGCCAGCAGTCCATGGGATGGTAGCAATCAGCCCCAGCATTTT	CASSPWDGSNQPQHF	TRBV6-2/TRBV6-3	-	-	TRBJ1-5
TGTGCCAGCAGCCAAGATGGTAATCAGCCCCAGCATTTT	CASSQDGNQPQHF	TRBV14	-	-	TRBJ1-5
TGTGCCAGCAGCTACCCAGAGGGGGGGAGGACTGAAGCTTTCTTT	CASSYPEGGRTEAFF	TRBV5-5	-	-	TRBJ1-1
TGTGCCAGCAGCTTAGGATCGCGGGGGGGTTACGAGCAGTACTTC	CASSLGSRGGYEQYF	TRBV13	-	TRBD2	TRBJ2-7
TGTGCCAGTAGTATAGCCCGGGAGACCCAGTACTTC	CASSIARETQYF	TRBV19	-	-	TRBJ2-5
TGTGCCAGTAGTCCAGACCTTAGCAATCAGCCCCAGCATTTT	CASSPDLSNQPQHF	TRBV19	-	-	TRBJ1-5
TGTGCCAGCTCACGGGCCGGCTACGAGCAGTACTTC	CASSRAGYEQYF	TRBV18	-	-	TRBJ2-7
TGTGCCAGCAGCTTACAGGTACTCCTCACAGATACGCAGTATTTT	CASSLQVLLTDTQYF	TRBV7-2	-	-	TRBJ2-3
TGTGCCACCAGGGGACAATCCTACGAGCAGTACTTC	CATRGQSYEQYF	TRBV11-2	-	-	TRBJ2-7
TGTGCCAGCAGCGCGGAAGTTCAAGAGACCCAGTACTTC	CASSAEVQETQYF	TRBV7-2	-	-	TRBJ2-5
TGTGCCAGCAGCCTCAAAGCAGGTAAGGACTACAATGAGCAGTTCTTC	CASSLKAGKDYNEQFF	TRBV7-8	-	-	TRBJ2-1
TGCGCCAGCACGATTTTGGGGTTTAGCACAGATACGCAGTATTTT	CASTILGFSTDTQYF	TRBV5-1	few	-	TRBJ2-3
TGTGCCAGCAGCCGGACCGGAGGGTACCACAATGAGCAGTTCTTC	CASSRTGGYHNEQFF	TRBV5-6	-	-	TRBJ2-1